A single sample is the source of the 10 T cell receptor beta chains below, sequenced in a study of tumor-infiltrating lymphocytes in primary liver carcinoma. Synthesis of TCR beta cDNA was carried out from around 540 ng total RNA with a constant-region primer. Researchers made the TCR beta libraries by running three nested multiplex PCR rounds with slightly modified ARM-PCR. Rounds one and two of PCR, each of 10 cycles, were primed with TRBV1-TRBV30 forward primers and a C-beta reverse primer. From the multiplex PCR reads, TCRdb called clonotypes with MiXCR, one entry per CDR3 protein. The sample holds about 320,000 distinct CDR3 sequences; about 60% are singletons and the top ten take roughly 8.9%. Germline DNA was also extracted, and blood RNA was taken from unsorted whole blood. Sequenced material: peripheral blood. All receptors come from a man aged 35-49 years with primary liver carcinoma and hepatitis B virus infection.

This chain links TRBV5-1 with TRBJ2-1; 14 nucleotides align to TRBD2. CDR1 is SGHRS, CDR2 YFSETQ, per germline. There are 16 residues in the CDR3. Germline trimming cut 2 bases from V and 6 bases from J; bases unmatched to any gene: 4. The CDR3 region is CASSFIGTSGSNEQFF. The DNA of the CDR3 is TGCGCCAGCAGCTTCATCGGGACTAGCGGGAGCAATGAGCAGTTCTTC. Combining the CDR3 with reference TRBV5-1 and TRBJ2-1 gives the whole variable domain KAGVTQTPRYLIKTRGQQVTLSCSPISGHRSVSWYQQTPGQGLQFLFEYFSETQRNKGNFPGRFSGRQFSNSRSEMNVSTLELGDSALYLCASSFIGTSGSNEQFFGPGTRLTVL.

Notes on this clonotype: This may be a read error: a much more frequent sequence differs by one nucleotide. The V gene is TRBV12-3 or TRBV12-4, the J gene TRBJ2-6; tentative D call: TRBD1 (6 bases). The CDR3 runs 17 residues. Trimming stripped 5 bases from V and 0 bases from J, with 14 bases between. DNA for the CDR3: TGTGCCAGCAGTCTTCGGACAGCTTCCTCTGGGGCCAACGTCCTGACTTTC. Protein: CASSLRTASSGANVLTF.

This clonotype was counted at least ten times. The chain is built from TRBV11-2 and TRBJ1-6; TRBD1 matches at 10 bases. CDR1 and CDR2 from the germline V gene are SGHAT and FQNNGV. The CDR3 is made up of 16 amino acids. V lost 4 bases and J lost 11; bases outside the gene matches: 11. CDR3 bases: TGTGCCAGCAGCTCAATACGGACAGGGGGTAGGGCACCCCTCCACTTT. Its protein is CASSSIRTGGRAPLHF.

Only one count was recorded for this clonotype. This chain joins TRBV13 and TRBJ2-1; D is ambiguous. The CDR3 has 13 amino acids. Trimming took off 3 bases at V and 8 bases at J, with 11 bases between the two ends. The germline gives CDR1 PRHDT, CDR2 FYEKMQ (reference sequence). CDR3 DNA sequence: TGTGCCAGCAGCTTCAACTCTTACGATGAGCAGTTCTTC. This encodes CASSFNSYDEQFF.

This clonotype was seen a few times. J is TRBJ1-2 and V is TRBV25-1; tentatively, D is TRBD1 (6 bases). Germline V lookup: CDR1 MGHDK, CDR2 SYGVNS. This CDR3 has 15 amino acids. The V gene lost 0 bases and the J gene lost 4 bases, with 12 bases spanning the gap. CDR3 sequence: CASSEYPGAVYGYTF. The CDR3, as DNA: TGTGCCAGCAGTGAATACCCGGGGGCCGTCTATGGCTACACCTTC.

This clonotype was recorded at least ten times. The chain carries TRBV6-2 or TRBV6-3 and TRBJ2-1; 10 bases agree with TRBD2. V shed 6 bases and J 7 bases; nucleotides not matched to a gene: 21. Looked up from germline, CDR1 is MNHEY and CDR2 is SVGEGT. The CDR3 runs 19 residues. CDR3 sequence: CASRPLSGRAVLVGNEQFF. CDR3 in DNA: TGTGCCAGCAGGCCTCTCAGCGGGAGGGCCGTTTTGGTAGGGAATGAGCAGTTCTTC.

V usage is TRBV20-1 and J usage is TRBJ1-6; D not resolved. CDR1 DFQATT and CDR2 SNEGSKA come from the germline V gene (reference sequence). CDR3 length: 17 amino acids. The V and J ends lost 0 bases and 2 bases respectively, with 14 bases between them. The CDR3 loop reads CSARDSLVLTYNSPLHF. The CDR3 region has the DNA TGCAGTGCTAGAGATAGTTTGGTGTTAACCTATAATTCACCCCTCCACTTT.

As to this clonotype: One end of the junction is discordant with germline, which a read error may explain. The V call is TRBV4-2, the J call TRBJ2-5, with D tentatively TRBD2 (5 bases). This CDR3 is built from 16 residues. Per the germline V gene, CDR1 is LGHNA and CDR2 is YNFKEQ. CDR3 in amino acids: CVSSQLTNGIQETQYF. The CDR3 DNA sequence: TGTGTCAGCAGCCAACTTACTAACGGGATTCAAGAGACCCAGTACTTC.

This chain links TRBV7-9 with TRBJ2-1; D is perhaps TRBD1 (5 bases). CDR1 and CDR2 (germline): SEHNR, FQNEAQ (reference sequence). The CDR3 has 14 amino acids. Trimming left V 7 bases short and J 7 bases short, with 17 bases between. CDR3 sequence (DNA): TGTGCCAGCAACCCAAATCTGCCAGGGAATGAGCAGTTCTTC. It is translated as CASNPNLPGNEQFF.

A word on this clonotype: Since a much larger clone is just one base distant, this may be a read error. CDR3 DNA: TGTTCCATCAGTGAGTCAGGGGCACCGGCGCCCGATACGCAGTATTTT. Amino acid sequence: CSISESGAPAPDTQYF. This chain connects TRBV10-3 to TRBJ2-3, with D possibly TRBD1 on 6 matching bases. Germline CDR1 and CDR2: ENHRY and SYGVKD. This CDR3 has 16 amino acids.